The next 14 T cell receptor beta chains were all read from a single sample in a study of spatial heterogeneity in lung cancer. MiXCR, applied by TCRdb to the 5' RACE reads, yields one record per CDR3 protein. Altogether some 53,000 distinct CDR3 sequences are present, approximately 7% being singletons, with the ten largest covering 2.5% to 3%. Time point meaning: sample taken at primary tumor resection. In each case, whole RNA from tumor, nontumor lung or frozen PBMC was sequenced unsorted. The input for sequencing was PBMCs, taken at surgery. Every receptor here comes from a female donor with early-stage non-small cell lung cancer.

This clonotype was seen at least ten times. The V and J genes are TRBV2 and TRBJ2-1, with TRBD1 matching over 10 bases. Germline trimming cut 7 bases from V and 7 bases from J; bases unmatched to any gene: 7. The CDR3 length is 14 residues. The germline V gene encodes CDR1 SNHLY and CDR2 FYNNEI. CDR3 protein: CASKGQGKGNEQFF. The DNA for the CDR3 is TGTGCCAGCAAGGGACAGGGGAAGGGGAATGAGCAGTTCTTC. The full variable domain, in which reference TRBV2 and TRBJ2-1 provide the parts outside the CDR3, is EPEVTQTPSHQVTQMGQEVILRCVPISNHLYFYWYRQILGQKVEFLVSFYNNEISEKSEIFDDQFSVERPDGSNFTLKIRSTKLEDSAMYFCASKGQGKGNEQFFGPGTRLTVL.

This clonotype was picked up many times. The V call is TRBV20-1, the J call TRBJ1-5; possible D gene TRBD1, 6 bases. The CDR3 has 14 residues. Germline assignment: CDR1 DFQATT and CDR2 SNEGSKA (reference sequence). V lost 5 bases and J lost 4, with 15 bases in between. The CDR3 here is CSADRDIGNQPQHF. The CDR3 DNA sequence: TGCAGTGCTGACCGGGACATAGGAAATCAGCCCCAGCATTTT.

The sample holds many counts of this clonotype. The chain uses TRBV7-9 and TRBJ2-3, with D possibly being TRBD1 or TRBD2 (5 bases each). The germline V gene encodes CDR1 SEHNR and CDR2 FQNEAQ (reference sequence). Trimming removed 4 bases at V and 2 bases at J, with 13 bases between. The CDR3 is 15 amino acids. CDR3 bases: TGTGCCAGCAGCTCCCGGGGCCCCCCCACAGATACGCAGTATTTT. Protein sequence: CASSSRGPPTDTQYF.

The genes are TRBV6-5 and TRBJ1-6; 7 bases match TRBD1. The J segment lost 6 bases and the V segment lost 0 bases, leaving 8 bases of the junction unmatched. CDR1 is MNHEY and CDR2 is SVGAGI in the germline V gene. CDR3 length: 17 amino acids. CDR3 nucleotides: TGTGCCAGCAGTTACTCGCAAACGACAGGGACTAATTCACCCCTCCACTTT. Its translation is CASSYSQTTGTNSPLHF.

This clonotype has ten or more counts. The CDR3 bases are TGCAGCGTTCAGACAGGGGGAAACACCATATATTTT. Its translation is CSVQTGGNTIYF. The rearrangement uses TRBV29-1 and TRBJ1-3; TRBD1 matches at 7 bases. CDR3 length: 12 residues. The V gene's germline CDR1 is SQVTM and CDR2 ANQGSEA. With 5 bases clipped from V and 4 bases from J, the junction kept 2 bases outside the gene matches. The variable domain in full, completed from reference TRBV29-1 and TRBJ1-3, reads SAVISQKPSRDICQRGTSLTIQCQVDSQVTMMFWYRQQPGQSLTLIATANQGSEATYESGFVIDKFPISRPNLTFSTLTVSNMSPEDSSIYLCSVQTGGNTIYFGEGSWLTVV.

This clonotype occurred many times. This sequence joins TRBV15 and TRBJ2-5; D is ambiguous. The CDR3 extends over 13 amino acids. Germline CDR1 and CDR2: LNHNV and YYDKDF (reference sequence). Trimming stripped 0 bases from V and 2 bases from J, with 4 bases between. The CDR3 bases are TGTGCCACCAGCAGAGACAGTCAAGAGACCCAGTACTTC. Translation gives CATSRDSQETQYF.

At least ten counts were recorded for this clonotype. This sequence joins TRBV2 and TRBJ2-4, with D possibly matching TRBD1 (7 bases). Germline CDR1 is SNHLY and CDR2 is FYNNEI. CDR3 size: 10 residues. Deletions cut 6 bases from V and 16 bases from J, with 13 bases between. CDR3 protein: CASRRGTDYF. The CDR3 DNA follows: TGTGCCAGCAGACGCGGGACAGATTACTTC.

This clonotype was counted ten times or more. The chain joins TRBV6-5 to TRBJ1-1, with unresolved D. The CDR3 covers 13 residues. Germline V gene data show CDR1 as MNHEY and CDR2 as SVGAGI. V lost 0 bases and J 3 bases, leaving 5 bases between the germline ends. The CDR3 coding sequence is TGTGCCAGCAGTTACTCGAGGGACACTGAAGCTTTCTTT. It encodes CASSYSRDTEAFF.

This clonotype was observed at least ten times. The chain uses TRBV19 and TRBJ2-1; D call uncertain. The CDR3 is made up of 11 amino acids. Germline V gene sequence: CDR1 LNHDA, CDR2 SQIVND (reference sequence). V dropped 6 bases and J dropped 10 bases, with 10 bases sitting between them. CDR3 protein: CASRSRREQFF. CDR3 bases: TGTGCCAGTAGATCCCGACGCGAGCAGTTCTTC.

This clonotype appeared a few times. The chain couples TRBV5-1 to TRBJ2-1; D call uncertain. CDR1 and CDR2 (germline): SGHRS, YFSETQ. The CDR3 is 14 amino acids. The germline V and J ends were trimmed by 0 bases and 0 bases, with 4 bases remaining between them. CDR3 nucleotide sequence: TGCGCCAGCAGCTTGGCCAGCTCCTACAATGAGCAGTTCTTC. Amino acids: CASSLASSYNEQFF.

This clonotype showed up just a few times. This CDR3 reads CASSLVGMTQETQYF. The CDR3 region has the DNA TGTGCCAGCAGCTTAGTGGGGATGACACAAGAGACCCAGTACTTC. The rearrangement uses TRBV11-2 and TRBJ2-5; no reliable D call. Germline lookup yields CDR1 SGHAT and CDR2 FQNNGV. The CDR3 is made up of 15 amino acids. V dropped 1 base and J dropped 2 bases, with 11 bases sitting between them.

This clonotype showed up many times. The chain's CDR3 is CASSPLGANYGYTF. The CDR3 bases are TGTGCCAGCAGCCCCTTGGGGGCTAACTATGGCTACACCTTC. The genes are TRBV3-1 and TRBJ1-2; D might be TRBD1 (5 bases). V was trimmed by 4 bases and J by 0 bases, leaving 9 bases between them. CDR1 and CDR2 from the germline V gene are LGHDT and YNNKEL (reference sequence). CDR3 length: 14 residues.

At least ten counts were recorded for this clonotype. The gene calls are TRBV2 and TRBJ1-1, with D possibly being TRBD1 (5 bases). From germline, CDR1 is SNHLY and CDR2 FYNNEI. This CDR3 spans 13 amino acids. Trimming removed 8 bases at V and 10 bases at J, with 20 bases between. The CDR3, as DNA: TGTGCCAGCTTACGTCGACCCAACGGGGGAGCTTTCTTT. Its translation is CASLRRPNGGAFF.

This clonotype was detected ten times or more. This chain connects TRBV24-1 to TRBJ2-3, with D maybe TRBD2 (6 bases). Looked up from germline, CDR1 is KGHDR and CDR2 is SFDVKD. Trimming cost V 4 bases and J 4 bases, with 14 bases left between them. CDR3 length: 15 residues. The CDR3: CATSDSSTGADTQYF. The CDR3 coding sequence is TGTGCCACCAGTGACTCGAGCACGGGGGCAGATACGCAGTATTTT.